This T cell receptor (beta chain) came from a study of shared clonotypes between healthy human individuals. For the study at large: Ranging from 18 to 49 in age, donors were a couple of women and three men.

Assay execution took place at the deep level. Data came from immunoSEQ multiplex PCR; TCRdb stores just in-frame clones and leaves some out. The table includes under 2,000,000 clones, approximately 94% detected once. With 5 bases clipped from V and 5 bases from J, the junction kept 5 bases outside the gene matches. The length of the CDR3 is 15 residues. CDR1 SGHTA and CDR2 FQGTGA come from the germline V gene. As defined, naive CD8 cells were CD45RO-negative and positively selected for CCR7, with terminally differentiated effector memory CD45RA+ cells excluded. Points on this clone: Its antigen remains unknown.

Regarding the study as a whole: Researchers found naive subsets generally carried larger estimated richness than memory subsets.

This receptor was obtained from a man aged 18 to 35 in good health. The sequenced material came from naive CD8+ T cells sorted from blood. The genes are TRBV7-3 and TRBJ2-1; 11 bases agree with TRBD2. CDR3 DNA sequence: TGTGCCAGCAGCAAACTAGCGGGGGCAAACAATGAGCAGTTCTTC. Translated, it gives CASSKLAGANNEQFF.